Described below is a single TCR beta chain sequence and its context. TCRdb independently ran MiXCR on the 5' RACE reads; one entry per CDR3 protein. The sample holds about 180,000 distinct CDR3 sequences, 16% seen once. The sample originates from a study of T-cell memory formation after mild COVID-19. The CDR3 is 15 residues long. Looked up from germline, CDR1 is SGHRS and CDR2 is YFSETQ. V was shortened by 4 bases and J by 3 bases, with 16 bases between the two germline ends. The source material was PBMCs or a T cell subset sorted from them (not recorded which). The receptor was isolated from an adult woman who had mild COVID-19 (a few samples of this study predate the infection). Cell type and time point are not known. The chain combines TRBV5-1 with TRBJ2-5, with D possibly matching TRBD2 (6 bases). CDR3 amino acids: CASSPAWGGEETQYF. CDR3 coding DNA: TGCGCCAGCAGCCCCGCCTGGGGCGGGGAAGAGACCCAGTACTTC.